The clone carrying this TCR beta chain turned up a few times. Each CDR3 protein gets one entry after TCRdb re-called the RT-PCR reads with MiXCR. Here the sample spans around 600,000 distinct CDR3 sequences, about 11% being singletons. These data originate in a study of response to subunit inactivated influenza vaccine. The CDR3 runs to 16 residues. V was pared by 6 bases and J by 0 bases, with 6 bases of the junction left unmatched. Germline assignment: CDR1 MGHDK and CDR2 SYGVNS. Separately, the same data were catalogued under a study of T cells expressing NK-cell markers. That report adds: What made the TCR beta cDNA was 5'RACE template switching with UMIs. Sorted CD3+CD56+NKG2C+, CD3+CD56+NKG2C- and CD3+CD56-NKG2C+ T cells supplied TCR beta repertoires.

This chain joins TRBV25-1 and TRBJ2-1; 9 nucleotides agree with TRBD1. The source material was PBMCs from blood, sampled on the day of vaccination. This TCR derives from a man aged 50-59 years who received an inactivated influenza vaccine. The CDR3 region has the DNA TGTGCCAGCAGCCGGACAGGGGTTAACTCCTACAATGAGCAGTTCTTC. Residues: CASSRTGVNSYNEQFF.